Sequencing of this T cell receptor beta chain was carried out in a study of cytomegalovirus exposure and HLA in healthy donors. The germline CDR1 and CDR2 sequences are MDHEN and SYDVKM. V was cut by 2 bases and J by 4 bases, with 18 bases left in between. This CDR3 has 17 residues. 60 Vbeta and 13 Jbeta primers were used in PCR. Sequencing used immunoSEQ multiplex PCR; TCRdb keeps in-frame clones, though not all of them. In the table there are around 150,000 clones, 81% of which are singletons. Concerning this clone: What it recognizes is unknown.

Study outcomes and limitations: Accurate prediction of HLA-A and HLA-B alleles (for most subjects) was reportedly achieved from TCR beta sequences. The study assumed roughly uniform donor sequencing depth for presence/absence analyses.

The sequenced sample consisted of PBMCs. This TCR was sampled from a woman aged 50 to 60 in good health and CMV-seronegative. This chain connects TRBV28 to TRBJ2-1; D might be TRBD2 (7 bases). CDR3 in amino acids: CASSLMGGGRGYNEQFF. As DNA, the CDR3 is TGTGCCAGCAGTTTAATGGGAGGGGGGAGGGGTTACAATGAGCAGTTCTTC. The entire variable domain, with the rest obtained from reference TRBV28 and TRBJ2-1, is as follows: DVKVTQSSRYLVKRTGEKVFLECVQDMDHENMFWYRQDPGLGLRLIYFSYDVKMKEKGDIPEGYSVSREKKERFSLILESASTNQTSMYLCASSLMGGGRGYNEQFFGPGTRLTVL.